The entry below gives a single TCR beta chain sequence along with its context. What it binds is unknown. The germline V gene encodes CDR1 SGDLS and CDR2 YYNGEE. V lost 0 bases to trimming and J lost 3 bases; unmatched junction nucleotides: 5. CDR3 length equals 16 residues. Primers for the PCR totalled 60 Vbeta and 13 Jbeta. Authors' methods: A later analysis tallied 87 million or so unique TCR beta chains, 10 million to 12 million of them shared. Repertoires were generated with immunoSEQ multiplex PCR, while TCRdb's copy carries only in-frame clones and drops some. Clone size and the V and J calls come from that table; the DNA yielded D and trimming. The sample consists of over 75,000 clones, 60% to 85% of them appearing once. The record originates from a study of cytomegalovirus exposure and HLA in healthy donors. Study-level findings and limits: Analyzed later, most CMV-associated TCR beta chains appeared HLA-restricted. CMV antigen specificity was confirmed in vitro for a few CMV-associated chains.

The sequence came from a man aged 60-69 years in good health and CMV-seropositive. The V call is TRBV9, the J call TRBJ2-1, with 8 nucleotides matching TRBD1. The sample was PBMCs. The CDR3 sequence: CASSVVAGGVYNEQFF. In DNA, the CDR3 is TGTGCCAGCAGCGTAGTCGCAGGGGGCGTCTACAATGAGCAGTTCTTC.